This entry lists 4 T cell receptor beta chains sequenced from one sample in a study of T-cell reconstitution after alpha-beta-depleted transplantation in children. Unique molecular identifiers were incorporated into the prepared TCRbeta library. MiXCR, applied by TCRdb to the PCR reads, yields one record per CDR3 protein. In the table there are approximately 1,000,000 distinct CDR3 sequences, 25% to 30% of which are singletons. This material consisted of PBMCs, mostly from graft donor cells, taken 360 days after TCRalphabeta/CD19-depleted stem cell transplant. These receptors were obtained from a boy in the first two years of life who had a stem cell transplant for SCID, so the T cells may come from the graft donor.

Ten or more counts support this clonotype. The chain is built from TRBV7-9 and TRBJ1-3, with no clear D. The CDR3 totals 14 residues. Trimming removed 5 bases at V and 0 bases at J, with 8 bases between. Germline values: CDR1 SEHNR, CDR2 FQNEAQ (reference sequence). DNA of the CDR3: TGTGCCAGCAGCCCTGGGAGCTCTGGAAACACCATATATTTT. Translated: CASSPGSSGNTIYF.

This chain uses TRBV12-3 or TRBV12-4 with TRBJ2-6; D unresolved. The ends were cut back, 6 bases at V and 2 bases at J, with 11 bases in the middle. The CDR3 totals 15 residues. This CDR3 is CASSFLSPGANVLTF. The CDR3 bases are TGTGCCAGCAGCTTCCTCTCCCCTGGGGCCAACGTCCTGACTTTC.

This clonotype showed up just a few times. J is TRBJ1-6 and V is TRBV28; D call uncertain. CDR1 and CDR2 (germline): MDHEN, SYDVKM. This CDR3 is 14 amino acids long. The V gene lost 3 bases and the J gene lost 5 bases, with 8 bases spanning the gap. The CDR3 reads CASSLRRDNSPLHF. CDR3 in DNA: TGTGCCAGCAGTTTGAGGCGGGATAATTCACCCCTCCACTTT.

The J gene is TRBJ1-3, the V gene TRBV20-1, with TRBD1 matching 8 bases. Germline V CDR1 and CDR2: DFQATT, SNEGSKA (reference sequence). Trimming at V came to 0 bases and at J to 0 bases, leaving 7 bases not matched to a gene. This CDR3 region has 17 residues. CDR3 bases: TGCAGTGCTAGAGATTGGGGGACAGGCGGCTCTGGAAACACCATATATTTT. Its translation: CSARDWGTGGSGNTIYF.